This T cell receptor beta chain was captured by sequencing in a study of STAT5B mutations in CD4+ large granular lymphocyte leukemia. The survey-level immunoSEQ assay was used. The table came from immunoSEQ multiplex PCR; TCRdb's copy has only in-frame clones and leaves some out. The profile covers around 30,000 clones, with roughly 74% appearing a single time and 1% to 1.2% taken by the ten largest. Germline values: CDR1 SNHLY, CDR2 FYNNEI. This CDR3 region has 12 residues. V dropped 5 bases and J dropped 8 bases, with 12 bases sitting between them. The chain recombines TRBV2 with TRBJ1-1; maybe TRBD1 (5 bases). This receptor was taken from a human donor in good health. Source material: CD4+ T cells from blood buffy coats. The DNA for the CDR3 is TGTGCCAGCAGTCGGGACGTTTCGGAAGCTTTCTTT. Its translation: CASSRDVSEAFF.